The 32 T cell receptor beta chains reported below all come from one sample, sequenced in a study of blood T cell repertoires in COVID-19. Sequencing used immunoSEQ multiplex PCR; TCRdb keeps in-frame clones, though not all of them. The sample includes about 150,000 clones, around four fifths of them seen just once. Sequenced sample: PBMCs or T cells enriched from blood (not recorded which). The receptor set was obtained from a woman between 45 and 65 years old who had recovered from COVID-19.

Here the CDR3 DNA reads TGCGCCAGTGCTAGCGGGGGGGTTGTCCAGGCGCAGTTCTTC. Its translation is CASASGGVVQAQFF. This sequence joins TRBV4-1 and TRBJ2-1; 12 nucleotides align to TRBD2. CDR3 size: 14 residues. The ends lost 9 bases at V and 12 bases at J; junction bases unmatched: 12. Per the germline V gene, CDR1 is MGHRA and CDR2 is YSYEKL.

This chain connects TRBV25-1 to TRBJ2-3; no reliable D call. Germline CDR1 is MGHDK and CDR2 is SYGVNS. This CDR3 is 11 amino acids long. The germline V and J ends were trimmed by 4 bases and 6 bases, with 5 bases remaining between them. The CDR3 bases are TGTGCCAGCAGTGTCTTTGATACGCAGTATTTT. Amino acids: CASSVFDTQYF. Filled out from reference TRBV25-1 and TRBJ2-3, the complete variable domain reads EADIYQTPRYLVIGTGKKITLECSQTMGHDKMYWYQQDPGMELHLIHYSYGVNSTEKGDLSSESTVSRIRTEHFPLTLESARPSHTSQYLCASSVFDTQYFGPGTRLTVL.

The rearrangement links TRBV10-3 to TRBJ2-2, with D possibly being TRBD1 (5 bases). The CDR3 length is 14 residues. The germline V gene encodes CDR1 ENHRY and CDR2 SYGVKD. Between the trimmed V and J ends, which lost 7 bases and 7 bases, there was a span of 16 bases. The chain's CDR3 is CAITPSQGHGELFF. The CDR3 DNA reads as TGTGCCATCACGCCCTCCCAGGGTCACGGGGAGCTGTTTTTT.

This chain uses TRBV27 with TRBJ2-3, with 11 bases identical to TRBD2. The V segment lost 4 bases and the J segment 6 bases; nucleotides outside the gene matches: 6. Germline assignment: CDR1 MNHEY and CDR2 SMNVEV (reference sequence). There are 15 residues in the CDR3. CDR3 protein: CASSWASGRIDTQYF. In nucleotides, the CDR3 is TGTGCCAGCAGTTGGGCTAGCGGGAGGATTGATACGCAGTATTTT.

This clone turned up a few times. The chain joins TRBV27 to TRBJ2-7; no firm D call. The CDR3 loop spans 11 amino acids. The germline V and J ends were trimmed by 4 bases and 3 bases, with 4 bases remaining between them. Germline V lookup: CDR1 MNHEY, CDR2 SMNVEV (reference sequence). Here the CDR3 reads CASSSSYEQYF. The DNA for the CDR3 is TGTGCCAGCAGTTCCAGCTACGAGCAGTACTTC.

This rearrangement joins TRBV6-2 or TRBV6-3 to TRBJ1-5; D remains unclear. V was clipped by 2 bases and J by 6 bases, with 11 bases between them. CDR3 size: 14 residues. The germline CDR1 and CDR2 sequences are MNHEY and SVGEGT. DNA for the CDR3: TGTGCCAGCAGTTACGTGTCGGCAGGTCAGCCCCAGCATTTT. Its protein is CASSYVSAGQPQHF.

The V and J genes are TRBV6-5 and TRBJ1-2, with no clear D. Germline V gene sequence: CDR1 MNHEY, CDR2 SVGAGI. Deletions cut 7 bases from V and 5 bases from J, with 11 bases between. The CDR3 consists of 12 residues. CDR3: CASIRPGYGYTF. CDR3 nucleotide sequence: TGTGCCAGCATCCGACCGGGATATGGCTACACCTTC.

For the CDR3, the DNA is TGTGCCAGCAGTGAAGAAGGAAGCAGGGGTCAGCCCCAGCATTTT. Its protein product is CASSEEGSRGQPQHF. The chain uses TRBV6-1 and TRBJ1-5, with D possibly matching TRBD1 (6 bases). V shed 1 base and J shed 6 bases, with 13 bases lying between them. There are 15 residues in the CDR3. From germline, CDR1 is MNHNS and CDR2 SASEGT.

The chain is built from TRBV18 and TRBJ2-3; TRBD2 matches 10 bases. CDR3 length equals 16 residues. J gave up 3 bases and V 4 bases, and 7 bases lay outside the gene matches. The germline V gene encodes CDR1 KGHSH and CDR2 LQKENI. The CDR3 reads CASSRTGLAETDTQYF. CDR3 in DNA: TGTGCCAGCTCACGAACTGGACTAGCGGAAACAGATACGCAGTATTTT.

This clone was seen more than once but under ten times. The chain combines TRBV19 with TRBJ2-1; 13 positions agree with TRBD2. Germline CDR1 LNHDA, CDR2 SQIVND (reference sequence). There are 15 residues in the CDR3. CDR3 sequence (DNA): TGTGCAAGCAACCCGACTAGCGGGGGGTACAATGAGCAGTTCTTC. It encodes CASNPTSGGYNEQFF.

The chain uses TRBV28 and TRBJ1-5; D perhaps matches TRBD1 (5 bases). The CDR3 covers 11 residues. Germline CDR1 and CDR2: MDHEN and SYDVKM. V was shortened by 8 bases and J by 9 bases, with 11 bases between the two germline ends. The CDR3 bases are TGTGCCAGCGCGTGGCAGGGGCCCCAGCATTTT. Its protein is CASAWQGPQHF. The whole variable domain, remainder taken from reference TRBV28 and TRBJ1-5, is DVKVTQSSRYLVKRTGEKVFLECVQDMDHENMFWYRQDPGLGLRLIYFSYDVKMKEKGDIPEGYSVSREKKERFSLILESASTNQTSMYLCASAWQGPQHFGDGTRLSIL.

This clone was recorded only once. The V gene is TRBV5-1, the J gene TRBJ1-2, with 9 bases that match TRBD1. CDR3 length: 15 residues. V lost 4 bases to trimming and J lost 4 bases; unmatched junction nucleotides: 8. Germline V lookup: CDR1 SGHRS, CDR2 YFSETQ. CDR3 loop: CASSPRQGGGYGYTF. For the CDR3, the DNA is TGCGCCAGCAGCCCGCGACAGGGGGGAGGCTATGGCTACACCTTC.

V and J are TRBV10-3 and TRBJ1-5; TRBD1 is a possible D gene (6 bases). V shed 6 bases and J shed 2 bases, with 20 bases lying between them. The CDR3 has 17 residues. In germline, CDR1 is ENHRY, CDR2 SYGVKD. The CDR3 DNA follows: TGTGCCATCAGAAATGGGCCTGGGGGCGCGGGCAATCAGCCCCAGCATTTT. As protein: CAIRNGPGGAGNQPQHF.

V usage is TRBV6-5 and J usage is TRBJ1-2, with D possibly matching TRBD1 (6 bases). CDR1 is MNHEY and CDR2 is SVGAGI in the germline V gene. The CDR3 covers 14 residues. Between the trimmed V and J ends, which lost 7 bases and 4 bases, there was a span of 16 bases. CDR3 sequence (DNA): TGTGCCAGCATCAGGGCAGGGGAGAGCTATGGCTACACCTTC. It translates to CASIRAGESYGYTF.

This CDR3 is CASSLDRNNEQFF. The CDR3 bases are TGTGCCAGCAGTTTGGACAGGAACAATGAGCAGTTCTTC. The J gene is TRBJ2-1, the V gene TRBV12-3 or TRBV12-4; 7 nucleotides match TRBD1. The length of the CDR3 is 13 residues. The ends lost 3 bases at V and 5 bases at J; junction bases unmatched: 1.

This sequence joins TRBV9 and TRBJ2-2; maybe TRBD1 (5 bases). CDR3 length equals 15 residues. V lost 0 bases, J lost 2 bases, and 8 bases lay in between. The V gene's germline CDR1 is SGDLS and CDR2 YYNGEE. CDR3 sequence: CASSVEGFNTGELFF. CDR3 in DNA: TGTGCCAGCAGCGTAGAGGGGTTCAACACCGGGGAGCTGTTTTTT.

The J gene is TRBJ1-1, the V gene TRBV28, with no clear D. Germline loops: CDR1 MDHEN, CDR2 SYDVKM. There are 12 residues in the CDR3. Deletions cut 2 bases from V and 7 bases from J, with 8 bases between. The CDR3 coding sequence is TGTGCCAGCAGTTTAGAGCCTATTGAAGCTTTCTTT. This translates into CASSLEPIEAFF.

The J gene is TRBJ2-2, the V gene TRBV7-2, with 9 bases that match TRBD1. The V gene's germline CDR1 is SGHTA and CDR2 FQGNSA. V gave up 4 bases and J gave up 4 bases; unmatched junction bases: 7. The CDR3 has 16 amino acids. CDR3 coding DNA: TGTGCCAGCAGCTCGGGACAGGGAAGGGGCACCGGGGAGCTGTTTTTT. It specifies CASSSGQGRGTGELFF.

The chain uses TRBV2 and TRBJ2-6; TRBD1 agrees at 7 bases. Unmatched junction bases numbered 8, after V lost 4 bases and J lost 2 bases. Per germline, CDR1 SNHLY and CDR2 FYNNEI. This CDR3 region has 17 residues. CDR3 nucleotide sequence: TGTGCCAGCAGTGGACCCACAGGGGACCCTGGGGCCAACGTCCTGACTTTC. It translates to CASSGPTGDPGANVLTF.

The CDR3, as DNA: TGTGCCAGCAGCTTGTATGGGTCAGGGCACTCCACAGATACGCAGTATTTT. It encodes CASSLYGSGHSTDTQYF. The V gene is TRBV5-5, the J gene TRBJ2-3; possibly TRBD1 for D (5 bases). Trimming took 1 base from V and 2 from J, leaving 17 bases between them. The CDR3 totals 17 residues. Germline CDR1 reads SGHKS; CDR2 reads YYEKEE (reference sequence).

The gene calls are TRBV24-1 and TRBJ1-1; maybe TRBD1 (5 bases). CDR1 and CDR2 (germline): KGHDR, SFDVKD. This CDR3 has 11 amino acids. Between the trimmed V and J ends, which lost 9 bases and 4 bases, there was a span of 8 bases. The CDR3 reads CATSRGTEAFF. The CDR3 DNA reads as TGTGCCACCTCAAGGGGCACTGAAGCTTTCTTT.

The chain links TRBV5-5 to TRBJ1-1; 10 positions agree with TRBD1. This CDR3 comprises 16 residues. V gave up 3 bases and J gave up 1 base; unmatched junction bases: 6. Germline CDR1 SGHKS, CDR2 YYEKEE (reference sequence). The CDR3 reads CASSSGTGAGNTEAFF. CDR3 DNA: TGTGCCAGCAGCTCCGGGACAGGGGCGGGGAACACTGAAGCTTTCTTT.

The CDR3 DNA sequence: TGCGCCAGCAGCCCCGGATCGGGTAACGGTGGCTACACCTTC. It codes for CASSPGSGNGGYTF. The chain has TRBV5-1 and TRBJ1-2; no reliable D call. With 4 bases removed from V and 7 bases from J, the gap between germline ends came to 17 bases. From germline, CDR1 is SGHRS and CDR2 YFSETQ. The CDR3 length is 14 residues.

Here the CDR3 reads CASSMTGGTDTQYF. DNA for the CDR3: TGTGCCAGCAGCATGACAGGGGGCACAGATACGCAGTATTTT. V is TRBV6-6 and J is TRBJ2-3; 8 nucleotides match TRBD1. The CDR3 extends over 14 amino acids. V trimming: 6 bases; J trimming: 1 base; junction bases outside the gene matches: 3. Germline CDR1 and CDR2: MNHNY and SVGAGI (reference sequence).

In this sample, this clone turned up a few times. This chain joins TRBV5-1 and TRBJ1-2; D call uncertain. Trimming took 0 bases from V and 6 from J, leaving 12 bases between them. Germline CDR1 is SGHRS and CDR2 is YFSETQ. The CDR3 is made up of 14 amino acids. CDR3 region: CASSLGGQINGYTF. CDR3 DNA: TGCGCCAGCAGCTTGGGAGGCCAGATCAATGGCTACACCTTC.

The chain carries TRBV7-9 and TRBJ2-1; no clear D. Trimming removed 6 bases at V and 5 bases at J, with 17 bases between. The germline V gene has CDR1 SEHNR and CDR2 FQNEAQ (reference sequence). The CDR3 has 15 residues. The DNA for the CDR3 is TGTGCCAGCAGTCTCCCACCCCCGACAAACAATGAGCAGTTCTTC. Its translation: CASSLPPPTNNEQFF.

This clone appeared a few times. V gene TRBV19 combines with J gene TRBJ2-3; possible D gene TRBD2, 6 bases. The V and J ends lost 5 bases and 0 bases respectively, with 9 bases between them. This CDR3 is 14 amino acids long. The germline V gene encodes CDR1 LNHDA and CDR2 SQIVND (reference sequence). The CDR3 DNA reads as TGTGCCAGTAGTCTCCGGGGGAGCACAGATACGCAGTATTTT. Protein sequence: CASSLRGSTDTQYF.

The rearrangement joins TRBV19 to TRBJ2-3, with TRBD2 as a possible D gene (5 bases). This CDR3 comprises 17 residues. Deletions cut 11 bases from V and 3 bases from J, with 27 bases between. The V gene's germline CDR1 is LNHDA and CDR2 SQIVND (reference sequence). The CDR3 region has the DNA TGTGCCTCAGAGCCGGTAGCGAGCGCGCGGCGTACAGATACGCAGTATTTT. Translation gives CASEPVASARRTDTQYF.

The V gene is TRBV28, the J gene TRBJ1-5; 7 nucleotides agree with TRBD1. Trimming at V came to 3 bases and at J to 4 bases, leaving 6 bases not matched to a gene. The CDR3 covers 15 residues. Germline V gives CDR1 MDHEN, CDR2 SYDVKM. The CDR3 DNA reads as TGTGCCAGCAGTTTTGCAGGGGGGATTAATCAGCCCCAGCATTTT. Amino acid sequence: CASSFAGGINQPQHF.

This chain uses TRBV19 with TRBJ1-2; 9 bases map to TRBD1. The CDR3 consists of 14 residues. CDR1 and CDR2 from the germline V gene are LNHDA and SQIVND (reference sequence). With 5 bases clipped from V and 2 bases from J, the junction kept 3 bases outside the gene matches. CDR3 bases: TGTGCCAGTAGTCTACAGGGGGCGAACTATGGCTACACCTTC. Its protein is CASSLQGANYGYTF.

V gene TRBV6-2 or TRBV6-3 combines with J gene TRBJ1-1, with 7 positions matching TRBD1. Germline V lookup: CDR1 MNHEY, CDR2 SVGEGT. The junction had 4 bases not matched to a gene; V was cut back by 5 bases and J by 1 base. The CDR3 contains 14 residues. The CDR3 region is CASSRQGPNTEAFF. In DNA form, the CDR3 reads TGTGCCAGCAGTAGACAGGGACCGAACACTGAAGCTTTCTTT.

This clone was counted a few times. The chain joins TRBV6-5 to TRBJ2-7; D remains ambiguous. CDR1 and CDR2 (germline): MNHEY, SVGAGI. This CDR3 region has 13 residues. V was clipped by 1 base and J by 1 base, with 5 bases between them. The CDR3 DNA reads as TGTGCCAGCAGTTACTTCCAGTCCTACGAGCAGTACTTC. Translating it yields CASSYFQSYEQYF.